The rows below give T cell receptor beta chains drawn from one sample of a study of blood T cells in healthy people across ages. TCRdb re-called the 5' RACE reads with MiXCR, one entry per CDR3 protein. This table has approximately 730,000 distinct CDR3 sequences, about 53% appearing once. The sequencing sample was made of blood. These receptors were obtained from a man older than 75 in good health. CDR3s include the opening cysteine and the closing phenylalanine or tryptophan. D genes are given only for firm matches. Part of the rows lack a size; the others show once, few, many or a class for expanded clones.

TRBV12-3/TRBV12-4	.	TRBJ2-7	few	TGTGCCAGCAGTTTACAGCTAGCCACTTACGAGCAGTACTTC	CASSLQLATYEQYF
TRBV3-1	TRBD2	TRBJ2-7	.	TGTGCCAGCAGCCAGGGACTAGCGGGCTTCCACGAGCAGTACTTC	CASSQGLAGFHEQYF
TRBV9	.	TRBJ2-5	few	TGTGCCAGCAGCGACCGGAGGGAAGAGACCCAGTACTTC	CASSDRREETQYF
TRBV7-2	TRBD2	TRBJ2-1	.	TGTGCCAGCAGCGTAGCGGGGGGCATTTACAATGAGCAGTTCTTC	CASSVAGGIYNEQFF
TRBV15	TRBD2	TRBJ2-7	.	TGTGCCACCAGCAGAGATATAGCGGGAGATCTGTACTTC	CATSRDIAGDLYF
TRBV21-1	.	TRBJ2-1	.	TGTGCCAGCAGCGTTCGGCCACCCTACAATGAGCAGTTCTTC	CASSVRPPYNEQFF
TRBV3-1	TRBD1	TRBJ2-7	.	TGTGCCAGCAGTTTTCGAACAGGGGGAACCTACGAGCAGTACTTC	CASSFRTGGTYEQYF
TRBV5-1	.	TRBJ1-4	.	TGCGCCAGCAGCTTGGATAGTTGGGGACAAGGCGAAAAACTGTTTTTT	CASSLDSWGQGEKLFF
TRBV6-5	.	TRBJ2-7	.	TGTGCCAGCAGTCCCGGGGAGTCCTACGAGCAGTACTTC	CASSPGESYEQYF
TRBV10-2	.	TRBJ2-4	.	TGCGCCAGCCCCCCGGAGGGCGAGAGCTACAATGAGCAGTACTTC	CASPPEGESYNEQYF
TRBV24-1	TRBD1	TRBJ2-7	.	TGTGCCACCAGTGAAGGGGGACAGGCCGCCTACGAGCAGTACTTC	CATSEGGQAAYEQYF
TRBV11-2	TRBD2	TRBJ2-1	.	TGTGCCAGCAGCCCCGGGACTAGCGCACATCTGAGTGAGCAGTTCTTC	CASSPGTSAHLSEQFF
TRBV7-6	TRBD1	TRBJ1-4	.	TGTGCCAGCAGCATGGACAGGGGGCGAGAAAAACTGTTTTTT	CASSMDRGREKLFF
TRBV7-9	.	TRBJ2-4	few	TGTGCCAGCAGCCTGGCGGAGGCCAAAAACATTCAGTACTTC	CASSLAEAKNIQYF
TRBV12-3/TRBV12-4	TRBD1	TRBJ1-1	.	TGTGCCAGCAGTCCCACGACAGGGGTTTGGACTGAAGCTTTCTTT	CASSPTTGVWTEAFF
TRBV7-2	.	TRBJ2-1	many	TGTGCCAGCAGCTCCAGCTGGGGGGCCGACAATGAGCAGTTCTTC	CASSSSWGADNEQFF
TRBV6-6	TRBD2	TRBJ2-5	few	TGTGCCAGCAGTGCAACCGGGACTAACCAGTACTTC	CASSATGTNQYF
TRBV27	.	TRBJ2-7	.	TGTGCCAGCAGTTTGACAGTAACAAGGACCTACGAGCAGTACTTC	CASSLTVTRTYEQYF
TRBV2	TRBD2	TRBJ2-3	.	TGTGCCATCTGGGGGACTAGCGGGAGGAAGAACAGATACGCGTATTTT	CAIWGTSGRKNRYAYF
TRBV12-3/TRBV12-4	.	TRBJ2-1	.	TGTGCCAGCAGTTTAGCGCCGGGACCGCCAAAGCAGTTCTTC	CASSLAPGPPKQFF
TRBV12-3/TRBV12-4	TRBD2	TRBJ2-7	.	TGTGCCAGCAGTTTAGCCCGCGGGGGGCCCTACGAGCAGTACTTC	CASSLARGGPYEQYF
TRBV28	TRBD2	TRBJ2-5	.	TGTGCCAGCAGACCGCCCGGGACTACAGGGACCCAGTACTTC	CASRPPGTTGTQYF
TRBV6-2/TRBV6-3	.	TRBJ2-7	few	TGTGCCAGCATCTATCTTGGCGAGCAGTACTTC	CASIYLGEQYF
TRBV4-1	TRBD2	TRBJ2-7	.	TGCGCCAGCAACCAAGGTCCCGGACTAGCGCAGAACTACGAGCAGTACTTC	CASNQGPGLAQNYEQYF
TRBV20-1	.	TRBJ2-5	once	TGCAGTGCTAGAGATGTCAAAGGAGTTTGGGAGACCCAGTACTTC	CSARDVKGVWETQYF
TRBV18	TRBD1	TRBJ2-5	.	TGTGCCAGCTCACCACGGACAGGTTCCCGCGAGCGGTACTTC	CASSPRTGSRERYF
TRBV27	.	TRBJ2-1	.	TGTGCCAGCAGTCACGGACAGTTTGTCCACGAGCAGTTCTTC	CASSHGQFVHEQFF
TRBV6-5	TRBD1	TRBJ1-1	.	TGTGCCAGCAGAGCACAGGGGGACACTGAAGCTTTCTTT	CASRAQGDTEAFF
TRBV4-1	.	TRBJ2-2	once	TGCGCCAGCAGCCTAGGTGGCGGGGACTACACCGGGGAGCTGTTTTTT	CASSLGGGDYTGELFF
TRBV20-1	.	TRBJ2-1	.	TGCAGTGCTAGAGATCCTAGCAGGGCGGTTTCCTACAATGAGCAGTTCTTC	CSARDPSRAVSYNEQFF
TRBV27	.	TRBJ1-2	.	TGTGCCAGCAGCCACCGGGGGACTCAGGGCTACACCTTC	CASSHRGTQGYTF
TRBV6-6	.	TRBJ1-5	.	TGTGCCAGCAGCCAGGGTGGGTACCAGCCCCAGCATTTT	CASSQGGYQPQHF
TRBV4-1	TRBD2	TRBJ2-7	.	TGCGCCAGCAGCCAAGGACCCCACGGGGGGACCTACGAGCAGTACTTC	CASSQGPHGGTYEQYF
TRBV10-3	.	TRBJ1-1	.	TGTGCCATCAGTCCGGAGTGGGACACTGAAGCTTTCTTT	CAISPEWDTEAFF
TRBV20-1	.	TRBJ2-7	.	TGCAGTGCTAGAGATCCCAACGCAGCCTCCTACGAGCAGTACTTC	CSARDPNAASYEQYF
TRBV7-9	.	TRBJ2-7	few	TGTGCCAGCAGCTTAGCGTCAGGCAGGTCCTACGAGCAGTACTTC	CASSLASGRSYEQYF
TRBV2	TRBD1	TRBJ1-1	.	TGTGCCAGCAGTATGGGACAGCGGAACACTGAAGCTTTCTTT	CASSMGQRNTEAFF
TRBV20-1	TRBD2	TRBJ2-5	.	TGCAGTGCTAGGGGGACTCCGCGGGAGGGTAAAGGGGAGCAGTACTTC	CSARGTPREGKGEQYF